Listed below are T cell receptor beta chains from one sample, sequenced in a study of blood T cell repertoires in COVID-19. This table comes from immunoSEQ multiplex PCR, and its TCRdb copy is limited to in-frame clones, with some not included. The sample includes approximately 460,000 clones, roughly 89% of them seen just once. The specimen sequenced was peripheral blood. The receptor source for this set is a man between 18 and 35 years old with COVID-19, enrolled during active disease. The CDR3 runs from the conserved cysteine through the conserved F or W. Fields, in order: D gene, J gene, V gene, clone size, CDR3 length, CDR3 protein, CDR3 DNA. The D gene is left open where the match is weak. Not all rows give a size; the values are once, few, many and, for expanded clones, a class.

TRBD1	TRBJ2-1	TRBV7-2	NA	15	CASSFLGQGYNEQFF	TGTGCCAGCAGCTTTTTGGGACAGGGGTACAATGAGCAGTTCTTC
TRBD2	TRBJ2-3	TRBV19	NA	16	CASSKPLSGRTDTQYF	TGTGCCAGTAGTAAGCCGCTAAGCGGGAGGACAGATACGCAGTATTTT
NA	TRBJ1-2	TRBV5-1	once	14	CASSLGGSGYGYTF	TGCGCCAGCAGCTTGGGGGGCTCCGGCTATGGCTACACCTTC
TRBD2	TRBJ2-3	TRBV15	NA	16	CATSRRTGGGTDTQYF	TGTGCCACCAGCAGAAGGACTGGGGGGGGCACAGATACGCAGTATTTT
NA	TRBJ1-3	TRBV6-5	NA	12	CASSPGGNTIYF	TGTGCCAGCAGTCCGGGTGGGAACACCATATATTTT
TRBD1	TRBJ1-1	TRBV11-2	NA	12	CASSFSTGVAFF	TGTGCCAGCAGCTTTTCGACAGGGGTAGCTTTCTTT
NA	TRBJ1-4	TRBV11-2	NA	18	CASSSHGGVRAINEKLFF	TGTGCCAGCAGCTCCCATGGAGGGGTGAGAGCTATAAATGAAAAACTGTTTTTT
TRBD2	TRBJ2-3	TRBV11-1	NA	15	CASSSSGTRVDTQYF	TGTGCCAGCAGTTCGTCCGGGACTAGAGTCGATACGCAGTATTTT
NA	TRBJ2-3	TRBV15	NA	15	CATSRGRSSTDTQYF	TGTGCCACCAGCAGAGGTCGTTCTAGCACAGATACGCAGTATTTT
NA	TRBJ2-3	TRBV6-6	once	13	CASTPSGTDTQYF	TGTGCCAGCACCCCTAGCGGCACAGATACGCAGTATTTT
NA	TRBJ2-1	TRBV12-3/TRBV12-4	once	11	CASSFSVEQFF	TGTGCCAGCAGTTTCAGTGTTGAGCAGTTCTTC
NA	TRBJ2-1	TRBV10-3	NA	14	CAISAGGEYNEQFF	TGTGCCATCAGTGCGGGGGGCGAGTACAATGAGCAGTTCTTC
NA	TRBJ2-5	TRBV7-2	NA	13	CASSFNYQETQYF	TGTGCCAGCAGCTTTAACTACCAAGAGACCCAGTACTTC
NA	TRBJ2-5	TRBV6-1	few	13	CASSDAAQETQYF	TGTGCCAGCAGTGATGCGGCACAAGAGACCCAGTACTTC
TRBD1	TRBJ1-4	TRBV18	NA	15	CASSPNRGRREKLFF	TGTGCCAGCTCCCCCAACAGGGGGCGAAGGGAAAAACTGTTTTTT
TRBD2	TRBJ2-1	TRBV30	once	14	CAWRYSGVGSEQFF	TGTGCCTGGAGATATAGCGGGGTGGGGAGTGAGCAGTTCTTC
TRBD1	TRBJ2-7	TRBV4-1	NA	13	CASRGTGLYEQYF	TGCGCCAGCCGGGGGACAGGGCTCTACGAGCAGTACTTC
NA	TRBJ2-5	TRBV11-3	NA	13	CASSTRFQETQYF	TGTGCCAGCAGCACCCGGTTTCAAGAGACCCAGTACTTC
TRBD1	TRBJ2-3	TRBV6-5	NA	14	CAIGGQVGTDTQYF	TGTGCCATCGGGGGACAGGTTGGCACAGATACGCAGTATTTT
NA	TRBJ1-1	TRBV3-1/TRBV3-2	once	14	CASSRFDRNTEAFF	TGTGCCAGCAGCCGTTTTGACAGGAACACTGAAGCTTTCTTT
NA	TRBJ2-7	TRBV25-1	NA	13	CASSEGTGSEQYF	TGTGCCAGCAGTGAGGGGACCGGGAGCGAGCAGTACTTC
TRBD2	TRBJ2-5	TRBV2	NA	13	CASRRGIQETQYF	TGTGCCAGCAGGCGGGGGATCCAAGAGACCCAGTACTTC
NA	TRBJ2-5	TRBV20-1	NA	14	CSASIAGLLETQYF	TGCAGTGCTAGTATTGCGGGGCTCCTGGAGACCCAGTACTTC
NA	TRBJ2-7	TRBV12-3/TRBV12-4	NA	11	CAPEAKYEQYF	TGTGCCCCCGAGGCGAAATACGAGCAGTACTTC
NA	TRBJ1-2	TRBV18	NA	13	CASTAGGRGGYTF	TGTGCCAGCACCGCGGGGGGACGAGGTGGCTACACCTTC
TRBD2	TRBJ2-2	TRBV14	NA	14	CASSLLAITGELFF	TGTGCCAGCAGTCTACTAGCGATTACCGGGGAGCTGTTTTTT
TRBD2	TRBJ2-3	TRBV14	once	17	CASSQVSGGAGSDTQYF	TGTGCCAGCAGCCAAGTAAGCGGGGGGGCCGGGTCAGATACGCAGTATTTT
TRBD1	TRBJ2-7	TRBV6-1	NA	16	CASSEHLRDSSYEQYF	TGTGCCAGCAGTGAACATCTTCGGGACAGCTCCTACGAGCAGTACTTC
TRBD1	TRBJ1-5	TRBV19	NA	14	CASSPDRARQPQHF	TGTGCCAGTAGTCCAGACAGGGCACGGCAGCCCCAGCATTTT
TRBD1	TRBJ1-6	TRBV6-5	NA	16	CASSYSPGTGGSPLHF	TGTGCCAGCAGTTACTCCCCCGGGACAGGGGGTTCACCCCTCCACTTT
NA	TRBJ1-3	TRBV7-9	NA	14	CASSLANSGNTIYF	TGTGCCAGCAGCTTAGCCAACTCTGGAAACACCATATATTTT
NA	TRBJ2-7	TRBV5-5	NA	15	CASSRILAHADEQYF	TGTGCCAGCAGCCGCATCTTGGCTCACGCGGACGAGCAGTACTTC
TRBD1	TRBJ1-2	TRBV2	NA	13	CAIPQGPYYGYTF	TGTGCCATCCCACAGGGGCCCTACTATGGCTACACCTTC
NA	TRBJ1-1	TRBV3-1/TRBV3-2	NA	15	CASSQDRGANTEAFF	TGTGCCAGCAGCCAAGACAGGGGCGCCAACACTGAAGCTTTCTTT
TRBD1	TRBJ1-2	TRBV6-1	few	14	CASSEGGTAYGYTF	TGTGCCAGCAGTGAAGGGGGGACAGCCTATGGCTACACCTTC
TRBD1	TRBJ1-5	TRBV9	NA	14	CASSVGTGNQPQHF	TGTGCCAGCAGCGTAGGGACAGGGAATCAGCCCCAGCATTTT
TRBD2	TRBJ2-2	TRBV6-4	NA	14	CASSEPGGTGELFF	TGTGCCAGCAGTGAACCGGGGGGAACCGGGGAGCTGTTTTTT
NA	TRBJ2-1	TRBV7-9	few	13	CASSLAGRDEQFF	TGTGCCAGCTCCCTCGCGGGTAGGGATGAGCAGTTCTTC
TRBD1	TRBJ2-3	TRBV7-9	NA	16	CASSPWTGEVTDTQYF	TGTGCCAGCAGCCCTTGGACAGGGGAGGTCACAGATACGCAGTATTTT
NA	TRBJ1-2	TRBV3-1/TRBV3-2	NA	15	CASSQDPRDGYGYTF	TGTGCCAGCAGCCAAGATCCCCGGGATGGCTATGGCTACACCTTC
NA	TRBJ2-7	TRBV6-6	NA	12	CASSSAAREQYF	TGTGCCAGCAGTTCGGCGGCCCGCGAGCAGTACTTC
NA	TRBJ1-6	TRBV28	NA	11	CASSLREGIHF	TGTGCCAGCAGTTTACGGGAAGGCATCCACTTT
NA	TRBJ1-4	TRBV29-1	NA	13	CSVLGATNEKLFF	TGCAGCGTTCTCGGAGCGACTAATGAAAAACTGTTTTTT
NA	TRBJ2-7	TRBV27	NA	14	CASSRDTLSYEQYF	TGTGCCAGCAGTAGGGACACGCTCTCCTACGAGCAGTACTTC